The 11 T cell receptor beta chains reported below all come from one sample, sequenced in a study of shared clonotypes between healthy human individuals (dated by TCRdb to about 2020). Library method: the immunoSEQ multiplex PCR assay. Here the immuneACCESS table is served through TCRdb, limited to in-frame sequences with V and J called. Missing clones are a known gap in these copies; in checked studies unresolved V genes cover under half, and the rest lacks a known reason. In this sample the table shows about 2 million clones, approximately 95% of which occur a single time. The top ten clones comprise about 1.1% of the sample. CD8 naive samples were CD45RO-negative cells positively selected for CCR7, giving a CD45RA+CCR7+ population that excluded TemRA cells. Sequenced material: naive CD8+ T cells sorted from blood. The intended sense of this specimen's cell subset or site label: CD45RA+CCR7+. These receptors all come from a man aged 18 to 35 in good health.

The chain carries TRBV7-6 and TRBJ2-7, with 10 bases fitting TRBD2. Germline assignment: CDR1 SGHVS and CDR2 FNYEAQ. The J segment lost 7 bases and the V segment lost 5 bases, leaving 11 bases of the junction unmatched. The CDR3 contains 15 residues. The CDR3 DNA follows: TGTGCCAGCAGCCCCGGGACTAGCGCCCTGGAGGAGCAGTACTTC. Its protein is CASSPGTSALEEQYF.

The rearrangement links TRBV30 to TRBJ2-7; D perhaps matches TRBD1 (6 bases). The CDR3 loop spans 15 amino acids. V shed 2 bases and J shed 2 bases, with 16 bases lying between them. CDR1 is GTSNPN, CDR2 SVGIG, per germline (reference sequence). The CDR3 DNA reads TGTGCCTGGAGTACCGAAGACAGGCTTCCCTACGAGCAGTACTTC. Encoded protein: CAWSTEDRLPYEQYF.

The V and J genes are TRBV5-3 and TRBJ2-7; D is unresolved. TRBV5-3 is marked as an open reading frame, function uncertain. Deletions cut 1 base from V and 13 bases from J, with 12 bases between. CDR3 size: 11 residues. The CDR3 is CARSLRVKDYF. The CDR3 bases are TGTGCCAGAAGCTTGAGAGTAAAGGACTACTTC.

The sample holds one count of this clone. The V and J genes are TRBV19 and TRBJ2-2, with D perhaps TRBD2 (5 bases). With 2 bases removed from V and 1 base from J, the gap between germline ends came to 11 bases. The CDR3 has 16 residues. CDR1 LNHDA and CDR2 SQIVND come from the germline V gene (reference sequence). This CDR3 is CASSIWSSENTGELFF. CDR3 in DNA: TGTGCCAGTAGTATATGGAGTAGCGAGAACACCGGGGAGCTGTTTTTT.

J is TRBJ2-7 and V is TRBV6-6; D is ambiguous. Trimming pared 0 bases from V and 5 bases from J, leaving 11 bases between. This CDR3 comprises 14 residues. CDR1 and CDR2 (germline): MNHNY, SVGAGI (reference sequence). Here the CDR3 reads CASSYSGPQDEQYF. As DNA, the CDR3 is TGTGCCAGCAGTTACTCCGGGCCCCAGGACGAGCAGTACTTC.

This rearrangement joins TRBV4-3 to TRBJ1-4, with no clear D. Trimming took 1 base from V and 3 from J, leaving 21 bases between them. The CDR3 sequence is 19 residues long. CDR1 LGHNA and CDR2 YSLEER come from the germline V gene. The CDR3 region has the DNA TGCGCCAGCAGCCAAGTTTTCGTGATGGACGAAATTGCTAATGAAAAACTGTTTTTT. It yields the protein CASSQVFVMDEIANEKLFF.

J is TRBJ2-1 and V is TRBV7-9, with TRBD1 identical over 10 bases. The CDR3 contains 14 residues. V dropped 4 bases and J dropped 5; count of bases not matched to a gene: 2. The germline V gene has CDR1 SEHNR and CDR2 FQNEAQ (reference sequence). DNA of the CDR3: TGTGCCAGCAGCTCCGGGACAGGGGACAATGAGCAGTTCTTC. Translation gives CASSSGTGDNEQFF. Combining the CDR3 with reference TRBV7-9 and TRBJ2-1 gives the whole variable domain DTGVSQNPRHKITKRGQNVTFRCDPISEHNRLYWYRQTLGQGPEFLTYFQNEAQLEKSRLLSDRFSAERPKGSFSTLEIQRTEQGDSAMYLCASSSGTGDNEQFFGPGTRLTVL.

This chain joins TRBV21-1 and TRBJ2-7; the listed D gene, TRBD1, was not tested against the DNA. TRBV21-1 is an annotated pseudogene. The CDR3 contains 14 residues. The CDR3 is CASSKSNRVREQYF. The CDR3 coding sequence is TGTGCCAGCAGCAAATCAAACAGGGTGAGGGAGCAGTACTTC.

The chain has TRBV7-9 and TRBJ1-1, with TRBD1 matching 7 bases. The CDR3 runs 16 residues. V shed 5 bases, J shed 1 base, and the junction held 10 bases outside the gene matches. CDR1 and CDR2 (germline): SEHNR, FQNEAQ (reference sequence). In DNA, the CDR3 is TGTGCCAGCAGCCGAACTGAGGGGGCGGCGAACACTGAAGCTTTCTTT. As protein: CASSRTEGAANTEAFF.

CDR3 amino acids: CASTLTVDTQYF. DNA of the CDR3: TGTGCCAGCACTCTGACAGTAGATACGCAGTATTTT. The chain joins TRBV2 to TRBJ2-3, with D possibly matching TRBD1 (5 bases). V was clipped by 7 bases and J by 5 bases, with 10 bases between them. CDR1 and CDR2 (germline): SNHLY, FYNNEI. The CDR3 spans 12 residues.

The V gene is TRBV11-2, the J gene TRBJ2-1; 10 positions match TRBD2. V was clipped by 2 bases and J by 0 bases; unmatched bases: 4. Germline values: CDR1 SGHAT, CDR2 FQNNGV. The CDR3 loop spans 17 amino acids. DNA of the CDR3: TGTGCCAGCAGCTTAACAGCGGGAGGGGGCTCCTACAATGAGCAGTTCTTC. Amino acids: CASSLTAGGGSYNEQFF.